Listed below are T cell receptor beta chains from one sample, sequenced in a study of blood T cell repertoires in COVID-19. Assay: immunoSEQ multiplex PCR; the TCRdb copy retains only in-frame clones and omits some. The repertoire includes under 200,000 clones, around four fifths of them detected once, and roughly 3.6% sits in the top ten. Sequencing input: peripheral blood. The source of these receptors is an elderly woman with acute or convalescent COVID-19. Each CDR3 is given with its conserved first and last residue. The D gene is left open where the match is weak. Clone size is stated in some rows and not others, as once, few, many or a class when expanded.

15	NA	TRBV4-2	TRBJ2-1	TRBD2	TGTGCCAGCAGCCGCAGACTAGCGATGGACGATGAGCAGTTCTTC	CASSRRLAMDDEQFF
13	few	TRBV2	TRBJ2-3	NA	TGTGCCAGCAGTGATCCTGGCACAGATACGCAGTATTTT	CASSDPGTDTQYF
19	NA	TRBV5-1	TRBJ2-6	TRBD2	TGCGCCAGCAGCTTGGGGGGACTAGCGGGGCACTCTGGGGCCAACGTCCTGACTTTC	CASSLGGLAGHSGANVLTF
14	few	TRBV7-9	TRBJ1-4	TRBD1	TGTGCCAGCAGCTTTGGGCAGGGGGCGGAAAAACTGTTTTTT	CASSFGQGAEKLFF
19	few	TRBV10-3	TRBJ1-2	TRBD1	TGTGCCATCAGTGAGACTCCCGGGACAGGGAAGTCGGAGGGCTATGGCTACACCTTC	CAISETPGTGKSEGYGYTF
15	NA	TRBV25-1	TRBJ2-2	NA	TGTGCCAGCAATGGGCCCAATACGTACACCGGGGAGCTGTTTTTT	CASNGPNTYTGELFF
15	NA	TRBV30	TRBJ1-5	NA	TGTGCCTGGAGTGCCCCCCGGGGGGTCCAATCTCCCCAGCATTTT	CAWSAPRGVQSPQHF
15	NA	TRBV7-3	TRBJ1-4	NA	TGTGCCAGCAGCCTTTCGGGGTCGTCTAATGAAAAACTGTTTTTT	CASSLSGSSNEKLFF
14	NA	TRBV4-1	TRBJ1-6	TRBD1	TGCGCCAGCCGCTCCGGGACAGGGGATTCACCCCTCCACTTT	CASRSGTGDSPLHF
15	NA	TRBV3-1/TRBV3-2	TRBJ1-2	NA	TGTGCCAGCAGCCAAGGGGTCGTCGCGGGCTATGGCTACACCTTC	CASSQGVVAGYGYTF
14	few	TRBV5-6	TRBJ1-5	NA	TGTGCCAGCAGCTCGGGAATCAGCAATCAGCCCCAGCATTTT	CASSSGISNQPQHF